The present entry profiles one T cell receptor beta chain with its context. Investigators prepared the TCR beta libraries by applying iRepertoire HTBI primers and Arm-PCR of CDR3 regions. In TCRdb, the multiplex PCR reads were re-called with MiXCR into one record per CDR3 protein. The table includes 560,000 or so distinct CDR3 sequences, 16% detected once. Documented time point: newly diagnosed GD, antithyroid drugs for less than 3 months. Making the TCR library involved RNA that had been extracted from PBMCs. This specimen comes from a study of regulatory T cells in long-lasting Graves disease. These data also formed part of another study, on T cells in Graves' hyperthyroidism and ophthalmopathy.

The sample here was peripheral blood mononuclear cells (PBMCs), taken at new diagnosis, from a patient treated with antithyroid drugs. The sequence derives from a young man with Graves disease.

The CDR3 DNA reads as TGCGCCAGCAGCCCTGACAACACCCAAGAGACCCAGTACTTC. Translating gives CASSPDNTQETQYF. The chain employs TRBV5-1 and TRBJ2-5; unclear D gene. Trimming took 4 bases from V and 1 from J, leaving 11 bases between them. This CDR3 spans 14 amino acids. Germline-derived CDR1 and CDR2 are SGHRS and YFSETQ.